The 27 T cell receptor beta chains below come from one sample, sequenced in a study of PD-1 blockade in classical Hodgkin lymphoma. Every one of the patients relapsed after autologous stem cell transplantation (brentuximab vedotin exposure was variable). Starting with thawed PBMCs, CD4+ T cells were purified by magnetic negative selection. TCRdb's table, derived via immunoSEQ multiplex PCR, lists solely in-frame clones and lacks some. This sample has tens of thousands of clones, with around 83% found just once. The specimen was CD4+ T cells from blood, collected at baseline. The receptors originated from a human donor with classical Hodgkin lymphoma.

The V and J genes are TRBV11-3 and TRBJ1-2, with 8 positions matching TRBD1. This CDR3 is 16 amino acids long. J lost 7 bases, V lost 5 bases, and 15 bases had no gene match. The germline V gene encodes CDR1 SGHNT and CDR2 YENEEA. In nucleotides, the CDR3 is TGTGCCAGCAGCGAAGCGGGAACCACAGGGGGAGGTGGCTACACCTTC. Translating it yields CASSEAGTTGGGGYTF.

CDR3 in amino acids: CAWSVPDRENSPLHF. The CDR3, as DNA: TGTGCCTGGAGTGTCCCGGACAGGGAGAATTCACCCCTCCACTTT. This chain uses TRBV30 with TRBJ1-6, with 8 positions matching TRBD1. The germline V gene encodes CDR1 GTSNPN and CDR2 SVGIG (reference sequence). The CDR3 has 15 amino acids. After removal of 0 bases from V and 7 bases from J, the junction contained 5 bases not matched to a gene.

CDR3 sequence: CASSHRGQSNEQFF. CDR3 in DNA: TGTGCCAGCAGCCACCGGGGACAAAGCAATGAGCAGTTCTTC. The chain employs TRBV7-6 and TRBJ2-1, with TRBD1 as a possible D gene (6 bases). V was clipped by 5 bases and J by 6 bases, with 14 bases between them. This CDR3 contains 14 residues. Germline V CDR1 and CDR2: SGHVS, FNYEAQ.

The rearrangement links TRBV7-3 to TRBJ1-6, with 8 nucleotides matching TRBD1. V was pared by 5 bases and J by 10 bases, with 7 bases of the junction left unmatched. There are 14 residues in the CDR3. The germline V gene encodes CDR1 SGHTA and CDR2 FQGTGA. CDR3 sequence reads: CASSTDRAGSPLHF. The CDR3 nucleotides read TGTGCCAGCAGCACGGACAGGGCGGGATCACCCCTCCACTTT.

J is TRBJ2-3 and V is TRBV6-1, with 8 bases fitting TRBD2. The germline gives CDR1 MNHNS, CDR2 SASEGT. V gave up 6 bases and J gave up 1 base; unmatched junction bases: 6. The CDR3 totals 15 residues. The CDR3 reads CASSESGGGTDTQYF. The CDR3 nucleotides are TGTGCCAGCAGCGAATCGGGAGGGGGCACAGATACGCAGTATTTT.

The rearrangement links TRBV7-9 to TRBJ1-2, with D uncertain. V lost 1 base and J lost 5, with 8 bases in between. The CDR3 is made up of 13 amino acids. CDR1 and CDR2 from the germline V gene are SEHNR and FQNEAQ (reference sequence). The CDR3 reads CASSLGSAYGYTF. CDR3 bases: TGTGCCAGCAGCTTAGGTAGTGCTTATGGCTACACCTTC.

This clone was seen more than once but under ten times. The CDR3 loop is CASSENRGGNYGYTF. The DNA of the CDR3 is TGTGCCAGCAGTGAAAATAGGGGAGGGAACTATGGCTACACCTTC. This chain links TRBV6-1 with TRBJ1-2; TRBD1 is a possible D gene (5 bases). The CDR3 runs to 15 residues. V lost 2 bases to trimming and J lost 2 bases, with 12 bases between them. Germline assignment: CDR1 MNHNS and CDR2 SASEGT.

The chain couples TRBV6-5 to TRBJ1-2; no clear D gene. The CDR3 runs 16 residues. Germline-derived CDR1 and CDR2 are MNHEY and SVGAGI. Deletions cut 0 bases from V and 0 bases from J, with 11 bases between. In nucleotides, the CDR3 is TGTGCCAGCAGTTACTCGAGTGTGGCGCCTAACTATGGCTACACCTTC. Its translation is CASSYSSVAPNYGYTF.

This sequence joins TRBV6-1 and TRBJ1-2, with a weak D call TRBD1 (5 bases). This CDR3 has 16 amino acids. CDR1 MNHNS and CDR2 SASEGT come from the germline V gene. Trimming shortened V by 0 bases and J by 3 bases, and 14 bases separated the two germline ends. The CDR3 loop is CASSEAGVGGDYGYTF. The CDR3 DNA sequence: TGTGCCAGCAGTGAAGCGGGGGTGGGGGGAGACTATGGCTACACCTTC.

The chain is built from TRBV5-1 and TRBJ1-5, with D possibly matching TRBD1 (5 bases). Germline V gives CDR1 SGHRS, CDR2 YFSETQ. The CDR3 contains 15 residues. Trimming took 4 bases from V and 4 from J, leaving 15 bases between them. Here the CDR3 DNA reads TGCGCCAGCAGCCTCGAGTCAGGGCGAAATCAGCCCCAGCATTTT. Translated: CASSLESGRNQPQHF.

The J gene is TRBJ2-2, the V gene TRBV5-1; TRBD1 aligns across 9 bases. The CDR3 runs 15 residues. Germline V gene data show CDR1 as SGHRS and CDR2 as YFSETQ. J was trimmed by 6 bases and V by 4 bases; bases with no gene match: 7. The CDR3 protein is CASSAGQGEAGELFF. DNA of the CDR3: TGCGCCAGCAGCGCGGGACAGGGCGAGGCCGGGGAGCTGTTTTTT.

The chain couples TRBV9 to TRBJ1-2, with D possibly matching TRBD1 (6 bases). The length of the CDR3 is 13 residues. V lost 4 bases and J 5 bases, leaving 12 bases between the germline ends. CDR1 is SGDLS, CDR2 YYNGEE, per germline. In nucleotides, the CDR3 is TGTGCCAGCAGCCCCGGACAGTTTTATGGCTACACCTTC. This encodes CASSPGQFYGYTF.

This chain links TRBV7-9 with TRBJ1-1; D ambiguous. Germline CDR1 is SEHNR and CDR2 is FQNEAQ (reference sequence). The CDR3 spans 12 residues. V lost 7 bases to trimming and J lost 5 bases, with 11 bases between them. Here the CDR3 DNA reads TGTGCCAGCACCGCTTTGGTTACTGAAGCTTTCTTT. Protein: CASTALVTEAFF.

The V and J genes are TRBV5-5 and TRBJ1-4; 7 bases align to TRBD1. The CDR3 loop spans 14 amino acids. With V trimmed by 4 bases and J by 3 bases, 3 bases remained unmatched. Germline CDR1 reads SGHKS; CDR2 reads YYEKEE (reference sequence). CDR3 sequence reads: CASSVRGSNEKLFF. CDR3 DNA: TGTGCCAGCAGCGTCAGGGGGTCTAATGAAAAACTGTTTTTT.

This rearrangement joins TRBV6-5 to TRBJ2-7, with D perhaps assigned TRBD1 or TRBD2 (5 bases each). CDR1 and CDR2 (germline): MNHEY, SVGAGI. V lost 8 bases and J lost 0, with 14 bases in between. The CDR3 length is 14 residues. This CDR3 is CASSRGRISYEQYF. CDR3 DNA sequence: TGTGCCAGCTCGAGGGGAAGGATCTCCTACGAGCAGTACTTC.

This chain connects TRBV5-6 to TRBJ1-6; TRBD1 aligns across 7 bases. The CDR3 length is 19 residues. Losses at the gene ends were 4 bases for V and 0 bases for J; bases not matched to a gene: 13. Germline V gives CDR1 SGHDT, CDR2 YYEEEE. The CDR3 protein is CASSLQTRDSYSYNSPLHF. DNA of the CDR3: TGTGCCAGCAGCCTGCAAACCCGGGACAGCTACTCCTATAATTCACCCCTCCACTTT.

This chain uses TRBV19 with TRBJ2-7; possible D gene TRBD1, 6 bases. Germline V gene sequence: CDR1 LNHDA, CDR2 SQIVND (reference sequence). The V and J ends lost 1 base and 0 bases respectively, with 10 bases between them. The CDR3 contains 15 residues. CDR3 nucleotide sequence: TGTGCCAGTAGTATAGTAGGACAGAACTCCTACGAGCAGTACTTC. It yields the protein CASSIVGQNSYEQYF.

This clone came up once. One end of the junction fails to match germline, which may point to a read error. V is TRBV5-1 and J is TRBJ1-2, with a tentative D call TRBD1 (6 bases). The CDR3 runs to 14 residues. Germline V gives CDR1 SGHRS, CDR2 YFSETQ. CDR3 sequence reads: CASSPQGSNYGCTF. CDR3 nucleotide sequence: TGCGCCAGCAGCCCACAGGGTTCCAATTATGGCTGCACCTTC.

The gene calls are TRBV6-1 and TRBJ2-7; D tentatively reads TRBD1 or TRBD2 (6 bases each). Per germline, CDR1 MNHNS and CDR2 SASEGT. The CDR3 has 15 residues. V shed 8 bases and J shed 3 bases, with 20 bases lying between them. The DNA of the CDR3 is TGTGCCAGCGAGCGGATAGGGGGGTTAAACTACGAGCAGTACTTC. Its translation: CASERIGGLNYEQYF.

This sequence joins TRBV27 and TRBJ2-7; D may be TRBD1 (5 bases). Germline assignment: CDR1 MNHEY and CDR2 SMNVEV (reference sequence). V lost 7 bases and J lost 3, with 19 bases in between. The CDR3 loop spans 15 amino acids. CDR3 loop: CASNDVQGPLYEQYF. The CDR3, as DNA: TGTGCCAGCAACGATGTGCAGGGCCCCCTCTACGAGCAGTACTTC.

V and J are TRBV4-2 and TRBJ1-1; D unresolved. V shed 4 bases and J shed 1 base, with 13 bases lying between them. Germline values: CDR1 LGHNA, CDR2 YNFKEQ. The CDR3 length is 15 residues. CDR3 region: CASSRSLLSNTEAFF. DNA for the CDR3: TGTGCCAGCAGCCGGAGCCTCCTTTCGAACACTGAAGCTTTCTTT.

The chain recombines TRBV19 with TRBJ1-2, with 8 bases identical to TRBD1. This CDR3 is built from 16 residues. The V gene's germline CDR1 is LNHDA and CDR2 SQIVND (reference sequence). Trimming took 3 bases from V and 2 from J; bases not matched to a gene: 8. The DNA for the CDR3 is TGTGCCAGTAGTATCCGGGACAGGAGCCTAAACTATGGCTACACCTTC. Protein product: CASSIRDRSLNYGYTF.

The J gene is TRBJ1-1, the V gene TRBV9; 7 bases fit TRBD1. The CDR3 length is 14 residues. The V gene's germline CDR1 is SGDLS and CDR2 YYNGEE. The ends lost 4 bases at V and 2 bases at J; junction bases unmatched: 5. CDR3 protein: CASSMRTGNTEAFF. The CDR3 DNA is TGTGCCAGCAGCATGCGGACAGGAAACACTGAAGCTTTCTTT.

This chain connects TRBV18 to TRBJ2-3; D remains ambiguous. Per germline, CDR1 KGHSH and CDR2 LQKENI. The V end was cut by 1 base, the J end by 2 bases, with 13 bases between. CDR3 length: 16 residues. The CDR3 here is CASSPQRNWNTDTQYF. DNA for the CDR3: TGTGCCAGCTCACCACAGAGAAACTGGAACACAGATACGCAGTATTTT.

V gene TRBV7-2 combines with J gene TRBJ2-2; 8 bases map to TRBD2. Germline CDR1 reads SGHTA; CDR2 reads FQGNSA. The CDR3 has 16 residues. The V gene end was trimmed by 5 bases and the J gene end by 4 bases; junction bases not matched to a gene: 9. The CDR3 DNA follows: TGTGCCAGCAGCCGGGCGGGGGGCGTTAGCACCGGGGAGCTGTTTTTT. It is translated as CASSRAGGVSTGELFF.

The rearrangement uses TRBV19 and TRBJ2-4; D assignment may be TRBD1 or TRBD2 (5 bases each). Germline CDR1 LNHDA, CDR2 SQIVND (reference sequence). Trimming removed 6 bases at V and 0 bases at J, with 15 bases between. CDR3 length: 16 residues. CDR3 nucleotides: TGTGCCAGTAGGAACCGGGACCGCCTAGCCAAAAACATTCAGTACTTC. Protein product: CASRNRDRLAKNIQYF.

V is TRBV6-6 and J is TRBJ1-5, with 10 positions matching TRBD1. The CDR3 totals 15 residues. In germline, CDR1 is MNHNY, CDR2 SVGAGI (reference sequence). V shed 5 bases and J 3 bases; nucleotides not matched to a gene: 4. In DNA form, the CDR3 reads TGTGCCAGCAGTCGGGACAGGGGAAACAATCAGCCCCAGCATTTT. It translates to CASSRDRGNNQPQHF.